The entry that follows covers one T cell receptor (beta chain) sequence. The data derive from a study of blood T cell repertoires in COVID-19. As for the study in general: Acute and convalescent COVID-19 samples came from the United States, Italy and Spain. In each case, the material was cDNA or gDNA derived from T cells, B-cell-depleted T cells, or PBMCs.

Germline V gene data show CDR1 as SGDLS and CDR2 as YYNGEE. Deletions cut 0 bases from V and 3 bases from J, with 12 bases between. The CDR3 contains 15 residues. In the source study's methods: Scientists estimated how many nucleated cells there were by amplifying reference gene primers. TCRdb keeps only in-frame clones here, not all; method: immunoSEQ multiplex PCR. V and J calls and clone size are as listed in that table; D and trimming were resolved from the DNA. The sample lists approximately 290,000 clones; around 89% were seen once. Specimen: peripheral blood. The sequence came from a man aged 30 to 45 with acute or convalescent COVID-19. This chain links TRBV9 with TRBJ1-2; tentative D call: TRBD1 (5 bases). This chain's CDR3 is CASSVAVGGDYGYTF. Here the CDR3 DNA reads TGTGCCAGCAGCGTAGCTGTTGGAGGGGACTATGGCTACACCTTC.